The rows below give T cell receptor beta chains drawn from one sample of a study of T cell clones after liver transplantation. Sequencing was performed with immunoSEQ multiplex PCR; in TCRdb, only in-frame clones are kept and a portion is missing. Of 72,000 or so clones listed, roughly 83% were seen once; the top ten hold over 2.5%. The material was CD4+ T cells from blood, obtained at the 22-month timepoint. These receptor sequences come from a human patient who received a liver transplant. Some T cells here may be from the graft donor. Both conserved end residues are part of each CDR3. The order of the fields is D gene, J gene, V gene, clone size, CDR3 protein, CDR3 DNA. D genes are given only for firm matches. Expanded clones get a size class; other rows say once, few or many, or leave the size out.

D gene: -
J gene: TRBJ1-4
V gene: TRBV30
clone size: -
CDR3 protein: CAWSDKQGLREKLFF
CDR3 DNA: TGTGCCTGGAGCGATAAACAGGGTCTAAGGGAAAAACTGTTTTTT

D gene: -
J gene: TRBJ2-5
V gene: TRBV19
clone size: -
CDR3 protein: CARKEKGETQYF
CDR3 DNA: TGTGCCAGAAAGGAGAAGGGGGAGACCCAGTACTTC

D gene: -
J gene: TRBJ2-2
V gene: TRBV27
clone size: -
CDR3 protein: CASSRRGTGELFF
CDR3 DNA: TGTGCCAGCAGTCGTCGTGGCACCGGGGAGCTGTTTTTT

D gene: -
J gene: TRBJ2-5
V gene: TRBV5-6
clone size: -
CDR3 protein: CASSLVEGFQETQYF
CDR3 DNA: TGTGCCAGCAGCTTGGTGGAAGGCTTCCAAGAGACCCAGTACTTC

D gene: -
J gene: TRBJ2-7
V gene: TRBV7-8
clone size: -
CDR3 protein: CASSSRSPVAEQYF
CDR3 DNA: TGTGCCAGCAGCTCACGATCCCCGGTCGCCGAGCAGTACTTC

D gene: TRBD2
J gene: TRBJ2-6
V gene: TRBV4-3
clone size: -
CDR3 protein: CASSQIAGGHPSEGANVLTF
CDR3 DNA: TGCGCCAGCAGCCAAATAGCGGGGGGCCATCCCTCGGAAGGGGCCAACGTCCTGACTTTC

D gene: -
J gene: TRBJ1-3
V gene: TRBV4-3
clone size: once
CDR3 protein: CASSQAVGGFSGNTIYF
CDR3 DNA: TGCGCCAGCAGCCAAGCGGTAGGGGGATTCTCTGGAAACACCATATATTTT

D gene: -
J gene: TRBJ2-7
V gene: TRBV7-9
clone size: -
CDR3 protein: CASSLGDNNEQYF
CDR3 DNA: TGTGCCAGCAGCTTAGGGGACAATAACGAGCAGTACTTC

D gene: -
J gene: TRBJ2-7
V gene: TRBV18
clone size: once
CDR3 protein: CASSGGLDYEQYF
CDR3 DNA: TGTGCCAGCTCTGGGGGACTGGATTACGAGCAGTACTTC

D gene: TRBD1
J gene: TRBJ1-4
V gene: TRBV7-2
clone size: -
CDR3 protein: CASSLDPTGVREKLFF
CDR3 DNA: TGTGCCAGCAGCTTAGACCCGACAGGGGTGCGAGAAAAACTGTTTTTT

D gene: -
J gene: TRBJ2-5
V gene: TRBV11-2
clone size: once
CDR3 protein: CASSRVARETQYF
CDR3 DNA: TGTGCCAGCAGCCGAGTGGCCCGAGAGACCCAGTACTTC

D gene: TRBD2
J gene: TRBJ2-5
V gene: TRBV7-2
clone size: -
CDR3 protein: CASSLPGLAAETQYF
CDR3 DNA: TGTGCCAGCAGCTTGCCCGGACTAGCGGCGGAGACCCAGTACTTC

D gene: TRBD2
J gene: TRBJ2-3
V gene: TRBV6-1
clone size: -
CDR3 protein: CATQPRAGSTDTQYF
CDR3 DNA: TGTGCCACCCAACCTCGAGCGGGGAGCACAGATACGCAGTATTTT

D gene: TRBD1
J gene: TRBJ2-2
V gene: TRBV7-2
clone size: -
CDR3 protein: CASRWGQGGTGELFF
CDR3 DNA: TGTGCCAGCAGATGGGGACAGGGAGGTACCGGGGAGCTGTTTTTT

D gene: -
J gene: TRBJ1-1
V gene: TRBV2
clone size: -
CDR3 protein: CASSGRLHTEAFF
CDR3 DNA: TGTGCCAGCAGTGGCCGGTTGCACACTGAAGCTTTCTTT

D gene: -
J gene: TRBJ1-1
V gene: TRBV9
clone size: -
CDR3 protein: CASSQLHGGEAFF
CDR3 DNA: TGTGCCAGCAGCCAACTTCATGGTGGTGAAGCTTTCTTT

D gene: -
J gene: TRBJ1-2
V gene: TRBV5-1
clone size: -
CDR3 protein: CASSSGTVYYGYTF
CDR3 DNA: TGCGCCAGCAGCTCAGGGACGGTTTACTATGGCTACACCTTC

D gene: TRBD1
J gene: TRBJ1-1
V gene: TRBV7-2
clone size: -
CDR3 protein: CASSPQGATEAFF
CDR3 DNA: TGTGCCAGCAGCCCTCAGGGGGCCACTGAAGCTTTCTTT

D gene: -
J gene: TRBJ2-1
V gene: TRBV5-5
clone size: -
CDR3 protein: CASSLEIGNEQFF
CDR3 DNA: TGTGCCAGCAGCTTGGAGATAGGGAATGAGCAGTTCTTC

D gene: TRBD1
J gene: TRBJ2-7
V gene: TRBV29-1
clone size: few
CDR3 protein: CSVRRDRDYEQYF
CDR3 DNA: TGCAGCGTTCGGCGGGACAGGGACTACGAGCAGTACTTC

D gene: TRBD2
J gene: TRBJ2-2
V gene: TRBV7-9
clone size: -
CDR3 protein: CASSSWTSGGPGELFF
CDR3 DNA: TGTGCCAGCAGCTCCTGGACTAGCGGGGGCCCCGGGGAGCTGTTTTTT

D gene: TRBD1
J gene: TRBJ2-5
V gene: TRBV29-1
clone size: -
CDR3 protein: CSVETTGGRETQYF
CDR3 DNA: TGCAGCGTTGAGACTACAGGGGGTAGGGAGACCCAGTACTTC

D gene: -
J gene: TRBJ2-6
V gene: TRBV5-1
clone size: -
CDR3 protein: CASSLVQSGANVLTF
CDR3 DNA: TGCGCCAGCAGCTTGGTTCAGTCTGGGGCCAACGTCCTGACTTTC

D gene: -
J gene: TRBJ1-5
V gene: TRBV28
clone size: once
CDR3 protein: CASSTGEPQHF
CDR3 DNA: TGTGCCAGCAGTACAGGAGAGCCCCAGCATTTT

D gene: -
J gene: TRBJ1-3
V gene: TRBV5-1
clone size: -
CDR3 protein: CASSRYIGGSGNTIYF
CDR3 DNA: TGCGCCAGCAGTCGCTATATCGGAGGGTCTGGAAACACCATATATTTT

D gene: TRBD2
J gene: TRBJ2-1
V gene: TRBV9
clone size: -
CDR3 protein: CASSVAWTSRYNEQFF
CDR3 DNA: TGTGCCAGCAGCGTAGCCTGGACTAGCAGATACAATGAGCAGTTCTTC

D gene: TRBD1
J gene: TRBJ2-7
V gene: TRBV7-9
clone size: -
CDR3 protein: CASSSSTGGIEQYF
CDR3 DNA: TGTGCCAGCAGCTCCTCGACAGGGGGTATAGAGCAGTACTTC

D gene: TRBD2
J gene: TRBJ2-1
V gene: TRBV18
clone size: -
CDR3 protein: CASSPGQSLAGVYNEQFF
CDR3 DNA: TGTGCCAGCTCACCGGGTCAGTCTCTAGCGGGTGTGTACAATGAGCAGTTCTTC

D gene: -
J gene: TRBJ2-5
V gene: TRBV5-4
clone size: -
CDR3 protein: CASSSSGLRETQYF
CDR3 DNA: TGTGCCAGCAGCTCGAGCGGACTCCGGGAGACCCAGTACTTC

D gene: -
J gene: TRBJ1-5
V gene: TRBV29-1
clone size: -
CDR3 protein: CSVSGGPDQPQHF
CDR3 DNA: TGCAGCGTTTCTGGGGGGCCCGATCAGCCCCAGCATTTT

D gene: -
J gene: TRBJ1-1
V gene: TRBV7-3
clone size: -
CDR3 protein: CASSSQENTEAFF
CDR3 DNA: TGTGCCAGCAGCTCGCAGGAGAACACTGAAGCTTTCTTT

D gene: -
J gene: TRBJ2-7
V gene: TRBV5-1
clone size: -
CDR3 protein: CASSLGFSYEQYF
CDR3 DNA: TGCGCCAGCAGCTTGGGGTTCTCCTACGAGCAGTACTTC

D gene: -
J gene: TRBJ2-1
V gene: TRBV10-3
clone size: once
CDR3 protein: CAISESNGNEQFF
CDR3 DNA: TGTGCCATCAGTGAGTCGAACGGCAATGAGCAGTTCTTC

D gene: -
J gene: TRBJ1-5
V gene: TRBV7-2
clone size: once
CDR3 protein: CASSLEISNQPQHF
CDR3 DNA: TGTGCCAGCAGCTTAGAAATCAGCAATCAGCCCCAGCATTTT

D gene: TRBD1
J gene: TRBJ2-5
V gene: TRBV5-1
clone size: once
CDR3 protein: CASSLLGQGGETQYF
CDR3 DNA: TGCGCCAGCAGCTTGCTGGGACAGGGGGGAGAGACCCAGTACTTC

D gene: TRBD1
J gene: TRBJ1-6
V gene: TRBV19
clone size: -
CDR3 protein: CASGDQTGRNSPLHF
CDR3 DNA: TGTGCCAGTGGAGACCAGACAGGGAGAAATTCACCCCTCCACTTT

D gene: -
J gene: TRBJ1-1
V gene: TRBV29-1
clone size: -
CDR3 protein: CSVAKRNTEAFF
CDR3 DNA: TGCAGCGTAGCTAAACGAAACACTGAAGCTTTCTTT

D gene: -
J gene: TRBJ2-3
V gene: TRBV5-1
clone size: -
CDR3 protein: CASSLEELTDTQYF
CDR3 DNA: TGCGCCAGCAGCTTGGAAGAGCTCACAGATACGCAGTATTTT

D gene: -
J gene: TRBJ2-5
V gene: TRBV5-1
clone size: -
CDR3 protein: CASSKQANQETQYF
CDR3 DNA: TGCGCCAGCAGTAAACAGGCCAACCAAGAGACCCAGTACTTC